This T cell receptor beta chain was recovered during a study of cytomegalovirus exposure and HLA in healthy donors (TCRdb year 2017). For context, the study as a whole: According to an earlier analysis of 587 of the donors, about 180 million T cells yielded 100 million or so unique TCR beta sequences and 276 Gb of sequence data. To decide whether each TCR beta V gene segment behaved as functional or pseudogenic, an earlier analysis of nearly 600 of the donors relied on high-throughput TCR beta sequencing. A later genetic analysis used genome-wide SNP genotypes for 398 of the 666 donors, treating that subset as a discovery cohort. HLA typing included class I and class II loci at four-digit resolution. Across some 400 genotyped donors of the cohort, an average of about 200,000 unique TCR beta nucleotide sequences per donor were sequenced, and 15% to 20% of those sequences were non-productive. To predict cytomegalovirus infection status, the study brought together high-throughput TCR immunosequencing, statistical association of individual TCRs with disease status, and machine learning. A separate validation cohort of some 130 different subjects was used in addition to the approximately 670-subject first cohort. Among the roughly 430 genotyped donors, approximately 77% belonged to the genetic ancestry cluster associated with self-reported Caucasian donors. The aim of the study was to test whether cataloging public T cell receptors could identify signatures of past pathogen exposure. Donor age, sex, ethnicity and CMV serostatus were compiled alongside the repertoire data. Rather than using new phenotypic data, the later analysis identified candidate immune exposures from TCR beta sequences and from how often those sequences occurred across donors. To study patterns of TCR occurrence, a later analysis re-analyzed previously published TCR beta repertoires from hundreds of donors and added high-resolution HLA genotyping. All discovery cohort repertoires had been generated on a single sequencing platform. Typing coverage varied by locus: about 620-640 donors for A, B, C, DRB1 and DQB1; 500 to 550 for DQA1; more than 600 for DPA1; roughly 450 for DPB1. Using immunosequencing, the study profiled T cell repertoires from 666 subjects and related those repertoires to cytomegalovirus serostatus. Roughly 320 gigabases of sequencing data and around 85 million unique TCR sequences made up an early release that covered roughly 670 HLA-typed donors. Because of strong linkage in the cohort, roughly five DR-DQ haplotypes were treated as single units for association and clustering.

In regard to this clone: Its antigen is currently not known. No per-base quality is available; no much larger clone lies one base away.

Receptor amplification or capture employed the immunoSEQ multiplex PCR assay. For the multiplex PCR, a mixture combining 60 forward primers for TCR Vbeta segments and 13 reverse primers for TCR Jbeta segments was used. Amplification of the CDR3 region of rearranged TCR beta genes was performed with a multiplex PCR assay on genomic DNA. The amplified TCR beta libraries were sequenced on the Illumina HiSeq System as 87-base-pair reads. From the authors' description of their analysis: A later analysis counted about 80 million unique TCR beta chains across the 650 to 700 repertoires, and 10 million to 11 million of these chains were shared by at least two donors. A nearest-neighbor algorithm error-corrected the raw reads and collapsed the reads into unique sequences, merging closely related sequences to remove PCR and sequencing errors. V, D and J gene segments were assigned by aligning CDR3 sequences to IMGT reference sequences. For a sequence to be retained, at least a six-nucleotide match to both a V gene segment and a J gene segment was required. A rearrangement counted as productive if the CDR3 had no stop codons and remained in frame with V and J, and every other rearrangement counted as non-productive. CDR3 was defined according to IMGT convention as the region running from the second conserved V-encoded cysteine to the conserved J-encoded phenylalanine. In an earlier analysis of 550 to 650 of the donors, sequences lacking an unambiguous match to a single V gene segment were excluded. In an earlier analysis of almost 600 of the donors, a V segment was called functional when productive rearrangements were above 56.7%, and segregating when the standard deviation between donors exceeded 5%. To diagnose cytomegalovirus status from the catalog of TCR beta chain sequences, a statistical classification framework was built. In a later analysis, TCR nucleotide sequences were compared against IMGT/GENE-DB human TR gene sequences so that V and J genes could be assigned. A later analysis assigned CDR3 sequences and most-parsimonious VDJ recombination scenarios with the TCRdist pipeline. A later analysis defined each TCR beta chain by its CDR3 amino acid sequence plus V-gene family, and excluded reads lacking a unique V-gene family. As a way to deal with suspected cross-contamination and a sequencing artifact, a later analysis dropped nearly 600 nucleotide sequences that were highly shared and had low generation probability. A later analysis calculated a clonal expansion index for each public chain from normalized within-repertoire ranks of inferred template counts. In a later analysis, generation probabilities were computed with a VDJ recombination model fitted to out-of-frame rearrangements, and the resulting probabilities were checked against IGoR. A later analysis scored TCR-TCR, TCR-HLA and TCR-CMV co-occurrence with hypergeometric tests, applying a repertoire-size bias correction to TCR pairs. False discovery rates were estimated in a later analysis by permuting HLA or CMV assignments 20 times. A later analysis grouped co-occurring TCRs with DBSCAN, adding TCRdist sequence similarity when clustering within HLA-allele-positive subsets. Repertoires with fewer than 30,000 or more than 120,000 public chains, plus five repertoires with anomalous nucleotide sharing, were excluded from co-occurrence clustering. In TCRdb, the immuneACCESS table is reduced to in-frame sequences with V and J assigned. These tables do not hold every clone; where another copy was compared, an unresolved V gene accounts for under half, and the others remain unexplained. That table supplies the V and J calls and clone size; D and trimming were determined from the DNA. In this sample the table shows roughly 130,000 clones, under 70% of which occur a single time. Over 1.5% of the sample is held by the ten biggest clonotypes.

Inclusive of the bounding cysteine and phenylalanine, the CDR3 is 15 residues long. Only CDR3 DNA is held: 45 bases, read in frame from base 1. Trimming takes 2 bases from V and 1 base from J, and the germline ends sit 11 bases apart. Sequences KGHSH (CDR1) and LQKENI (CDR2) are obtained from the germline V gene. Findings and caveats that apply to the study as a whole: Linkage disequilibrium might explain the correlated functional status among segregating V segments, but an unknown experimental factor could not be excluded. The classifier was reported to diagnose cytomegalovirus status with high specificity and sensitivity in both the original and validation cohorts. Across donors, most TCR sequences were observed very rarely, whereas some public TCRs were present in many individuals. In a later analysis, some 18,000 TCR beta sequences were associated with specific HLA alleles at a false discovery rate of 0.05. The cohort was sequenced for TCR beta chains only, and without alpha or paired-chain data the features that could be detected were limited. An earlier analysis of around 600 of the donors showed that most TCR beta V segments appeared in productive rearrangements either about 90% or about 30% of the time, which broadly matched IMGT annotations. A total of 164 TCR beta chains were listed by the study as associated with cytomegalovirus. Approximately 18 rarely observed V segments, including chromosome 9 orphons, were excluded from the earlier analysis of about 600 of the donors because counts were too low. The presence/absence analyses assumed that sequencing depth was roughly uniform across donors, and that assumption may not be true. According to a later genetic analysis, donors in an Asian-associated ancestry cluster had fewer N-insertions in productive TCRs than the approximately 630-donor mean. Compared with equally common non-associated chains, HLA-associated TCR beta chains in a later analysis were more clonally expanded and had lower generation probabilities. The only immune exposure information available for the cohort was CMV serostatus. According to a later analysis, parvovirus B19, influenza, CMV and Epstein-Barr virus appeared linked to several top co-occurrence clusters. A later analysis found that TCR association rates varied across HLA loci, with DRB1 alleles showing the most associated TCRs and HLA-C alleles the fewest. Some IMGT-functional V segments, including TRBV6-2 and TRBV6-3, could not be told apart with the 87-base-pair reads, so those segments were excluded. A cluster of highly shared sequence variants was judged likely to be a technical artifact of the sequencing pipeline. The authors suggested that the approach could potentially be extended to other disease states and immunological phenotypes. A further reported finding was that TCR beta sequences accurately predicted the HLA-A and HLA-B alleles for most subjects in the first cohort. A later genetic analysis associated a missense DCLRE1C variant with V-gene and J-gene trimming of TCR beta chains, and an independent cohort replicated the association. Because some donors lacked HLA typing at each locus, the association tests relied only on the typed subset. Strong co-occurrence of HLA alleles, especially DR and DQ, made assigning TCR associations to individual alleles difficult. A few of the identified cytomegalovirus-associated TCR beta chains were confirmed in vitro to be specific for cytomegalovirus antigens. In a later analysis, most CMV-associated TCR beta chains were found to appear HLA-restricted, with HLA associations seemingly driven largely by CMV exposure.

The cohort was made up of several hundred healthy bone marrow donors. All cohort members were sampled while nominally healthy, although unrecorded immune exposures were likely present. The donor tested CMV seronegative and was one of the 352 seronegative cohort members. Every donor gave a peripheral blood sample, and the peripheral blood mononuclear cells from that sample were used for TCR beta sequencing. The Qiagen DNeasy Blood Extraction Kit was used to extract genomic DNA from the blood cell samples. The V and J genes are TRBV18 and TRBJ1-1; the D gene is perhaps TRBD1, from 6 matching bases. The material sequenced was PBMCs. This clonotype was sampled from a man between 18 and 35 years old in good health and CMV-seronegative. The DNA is TGTGCCAGCTCACCAGGTCTACAGGGGAACACTGAAGCTTTCTTT. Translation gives CASSPGLQGNTEAFF.